This T cell receptor beta chain was recorded in a study of CD8 T cells in ankylosing spondylitis (dated by TCRdb to the late 2010s). The study in broad terms: The study set out to find disease-linked TCR variants by profiling T cell receptor beta repertoires in ankylosing spondylitis patients and healthy donors. Peripheral blood was sampled, and synovial fluid was additionally collected from ankylosing spondylitis patients. The whole study cohort included 85 to 120 healthy donors and 25 or so ankylosing spondylitis patients. The study at large found these results: A CD8+ phenotype was shown by the disease-linked clones, which were found at relatively low frequencies in peripheral blood. Some TCR beta motif variants had previously been reported in synovial fluid and blood of reactive arthritis patients, which suggested common disease-initiation mechanisms. Blood from ankylosing spondylitis patients appeared to be characterized by a TCR beta motif composed of 7 to 9 highly homologous amino acid variants. The disease-linked clones were reported to be significantly enriched in matched synovial fluid samples from ankylosing spondylitis patients.

Looking up the germline V gene (reference sequence) yields CDR1 SGHNT and CDR2 YYREEE. The CDR3 has 15 amino acids, counting the end cysteine and phenylalanine. Only the CDR3 region is kept as DNA, spanning 45 bases read in frame from base 1. Trimming at the junction amounts to 4 bases on V and 2 bases on J, and the germline ends lie 15 bases apart. As to this clonotype: Its antigen is currently not known. No base qualities exist here, and no much larger clone lies one base off it.

The reads were generated on an Illumina HiSeq 2500. Quantitative 5'-RACE with molecular barcodes was used to prepare TCR beta libraries. The original pipeline was this. A new computational method based on a probabilistic model of VDJ rearrangement was used to identify disease-linked TCR variants. TCRdb passed the public sequencing reads through fastp at Q25 and MiXCR, retaining productive beta sequences. Every entry covers one CDR3 protein and lists the most common genes and DNA from its rows. The V and J calls were not made by the authors but by TCRdb's processing. Here the sample has roughly 670,000 distinct CDR3 sequences; around 20% occur a single time. Around 19% of the sample is in the top ten clones.

Sequencing was carried out using blood, either unsorted or a sorted T cell fraction (not recorded which). Recombination joined TRBV5-4 with TRBJ1-2, with TRBD1 perhaps the D gene, on 5 matching bases. The receptor comes from a male donor with ankylosing spondylitis. The CDR3 region has the sequence CASSHNGGVNYGYTF. In nucleotide form, the sequence is TGTGCCAGCAGCCATAATGGGGGGGTGAACTATGGCTACACCTTC. The full variable domain, with segments outside the CDR3 supplied by the reference TRBV5-4 and TRBJ1-2 proteins, appears as ETGVTQSPTHLIKTRGQQVTLRCSSQSGHNTVSWYQQALGQGPQFIFQYYREEENGRGNFPPRFSGLQFPNYSSELNVNALELDDSALYLCASSHNGGVNYGYTFGSGTRLTVV.